These T cell receptor beta chains were read from a single sample in a study of Ad26.COV2.S vaccination and SARS-CoV-2 variants. Profiling relied on immunoSEQ multiplex PCR, and the TCRdb table lists in-frame clones only, not all of them. Among 510,000 or so clones listed, around 88% were seen once. Here the sequenced sample was peripheral blood, taken in a trial of Ad26.COV2.S vaccine versus placebo. These receptors were obtained from a person between 18 and 60 years old who received the Ad26.COV2.S COVID-19 vaccine or a placebo. Both conserved end residues are part of each CDR3. Fields, in order: D gene, clone size, J gene, V gene, CDR3 protein, CDR3 DNA. A D gene is named only where the DNA matches it firmly. Rows give clone size only sometimes, using once, few, many, or a class for an expanded clone.

d_gene: TRBD1
abundance: .
j_gene: TRBJ1-1
v_gene: TRBV18
CDR3aa: CASSPDQGVQNTEAFF
CDR3nt: TGTGCCAGCTCACCCGACCAGGGGGTCCAGAACACTGAAGCTTTCTTT

d_gene: .
abundance: .
j_gene: TRBJ2-1
v_gene: TRBV7-9
CDR3aa: CASSPSRARTLSYNEQFF
CDR3nt: TGTGCCAGCAGCCCATCGAGGGCCAGGACCCTCTCCTACAATGAGCAGTTCTTC

d_gene: .
abundance: .
j_gene: TRBJ2-7
v_gene: TRBV4-3
CDR3aa: CASSQEARGQYEQYF
CDR3nt: TGCGCCAGCAGCCAAGAGGCTCGAGGGCAGTACGAGCAGTACTTC

d_gene: .
abundance: once
j_gene: TRBJ1-3
v_gene: TRBV7-9
CDR3aa: CAAVTPSGNTIYF
CDR3nt: TGTGCCGCGGTCACACCCTCTGGAAACACCATATATTTT

d_gene: TRBD1
abundance: .
j_gene: TRBJ1-1
v_gene: TRBV6-5
CDR3aa: CASSYSGDREDTEAFF
CDR3nt: TGTGCCAGCAGTTACTCGGGGGACAGGGAAGACACTGAAGCTTTCTTT

d_gene: .
abundance: .
j_gene: TRBJ2-5
v_gene: TRBV6-1
CDR3aa: CASNHLRGSQETQYF
CDR3nt: TGTGCCAGCAACCACTTAAGGGGGTCCCAAGAGACCCAGTACTTC

d_gene: .
abundance: .
j_gene: TRBJ1-4
v_gene: TRBV9
CDR3aa: CASSVAALGEKLFF
CDR3nt: TGTGCCAGCAGCGTAGCGGCGTTGGGGGAAAAACTGTTTTTT

d_gene: TRBD2
abundance: .
j_gene: TRBJ2-7
v_gene: TRBV3-1/TRBV3-2
CDR3aa: CASSPRPGGSYEQYF
CDR3nt: TGTGCCAGCAGCCCTCGGCCGGGGGGGAGCTACGAGCAGTACTTC

d_gene: TRBD1
abundance: few
j_gene: TRBJ1-5
v_gene: TRBV30
CDR3aa: CAWRGQGHQPQHF
CDR3nt: TGTGCCTGGAGGGGACAGGGCCATCAGCCCCAGCATTTT

d_gene: TRBD2
abundance: .
j_gene: TRBJ2-7
v_gene: TRBV6-6
CDR3aa: CASTVQGGGEQYF
CDR3nt: TGTGCCAGCACCGTACAGGGCGGGGGGGAGCAGTACTTC

d_gene: .
abundance: .
j_gene: TRBJ2-7
v_gene: TRBV7-9
CDR3aa: CASSLGGGPLPMAYEQYF
CDR3nt: TGTGCCAGCAGCTTAGGGGGGGGCCCACTCCCTATGGCCTACGAGCAGTACTTC

d_gene: .
abundance: few
j_gene: TRBJ2-7
v_gene: TRBV3-1/TRBV3-2
CDR3aa: CASSQVKLQIGIYEQYF
CDR3nt: TGTGCCAGCAGCCAAGTGAAGCTCCAAATAGGGATCTACGAGCAGTACTTC

d_gene: .
abundance: .
j_gene: TRBJ1-1
v_gene: TRBV2
CDR3aa: CASSHQEVSSEAFF
CDR3nt: TGTGCCAGCAGTCACCAGGAGGTCTCCTCTGAAGCTTTCTTT

d_gene: .
abundance: .
j_gene: TRBJ1-6
v_gene: TRBV9
CDR3aa: CASSEQQDRSPLHF
CDR3nt: TGTGCCAGCAGCGAACAACAGGATAGGTCACCCCTCCACTTT

d_gene: TRBD2
abundance: once
j_gene: TRBJ2-7
v_gene: TRBV11-3
CDR3aa: CASSLGLAESEQYF
CDR3nt: TGTGCCAGCAGCTTAGGACTAGCGGAAAGCGAGCAGTACTTC

d_gene: .
abundance: .
j_gene: TRBJ1-6
v_gene: TRBV5-4
CDR3aa: CASSLSVSPANSPLHF
CDR3nt: TGTGCCAGCAGCTTGTCGGTCTCACCAGCTAATTCACCCCTCCACTTT

d_gene: TRBD2
abundance: once
j_gene: TRBJ2-1
v_gene: TRBV7-3
CDR3aa: CASSFEGTSRHNEQFF
CDR3nt: TGTGCCAGCAGCTTTGAGGGGACTAGCCGGCACAATGAGCAGTTCTTC

d_gene: TRBD1
abundance: .
j_gene: TRBJ2-1
v_gene: TRBV11-2
CDR3aa: CASSWDRGGNEQFF
CDR3nt: TGTGCCAGCAGTTGGGACAGGGGGGGAAATGAGCAGTTCTTC

d_gene: TRBD1
abundance: .
j_gene: TRBJ1-1
v_gene: TRBV6-2/TRBV6-3
CDR3aa: CASSEDDRVAWAFF
CDR3nt: TGTGCCAGCAGCGAAGATGACAGGGTTGCTTGGGCTTTCTTT

d_gene: TRBD1
abundance: .
j_gene: TRBJ2-2
v_gene: TRBV3-1/TRBV3-2
CDR3aa: CASSLGQGASGELFF
CDR3nt: TGTGCCAGCAGCCTGGGACAGGGGGCTTCCGGGGAGCTGTTTTTT